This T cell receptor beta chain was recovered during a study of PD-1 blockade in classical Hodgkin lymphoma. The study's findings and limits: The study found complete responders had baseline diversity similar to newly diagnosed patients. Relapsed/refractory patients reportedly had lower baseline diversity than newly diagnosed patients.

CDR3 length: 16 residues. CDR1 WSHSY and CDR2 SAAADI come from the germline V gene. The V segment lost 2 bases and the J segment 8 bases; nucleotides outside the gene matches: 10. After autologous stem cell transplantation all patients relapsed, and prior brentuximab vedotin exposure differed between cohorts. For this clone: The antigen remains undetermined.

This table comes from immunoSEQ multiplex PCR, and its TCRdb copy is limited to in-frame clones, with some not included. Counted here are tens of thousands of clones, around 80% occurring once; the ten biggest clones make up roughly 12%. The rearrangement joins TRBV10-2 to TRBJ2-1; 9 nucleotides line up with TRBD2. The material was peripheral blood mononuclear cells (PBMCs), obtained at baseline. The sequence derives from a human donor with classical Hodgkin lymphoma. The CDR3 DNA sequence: TGCGCCAGCAGTGAGATGAGCGGGGGGTCGGACGATGAGCAGTTCTTC. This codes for CASSEMSGGSDDEQFF.